In its sample, the clone carrying this T cell receptor (beta chain) was seen a few times. Its antigen is unknown. The data originate from a study of neoadjuvant anti-PD-1 for oral cavity cancer. On the study more broadly: Before surgery, most patients got three to four biweekly 3 mg/kg nivolumab doses. Non-progressing patients received a fourth nivolumab dose near day 43, then surgery on days 50-56. Regarding the study as a whole: After neoadjuvant nivolumab, PBMC T cell clonality was significantly higher in non-responders than responders.

Six replicates per PBMC sample, mostly from roughly 450 ng of genomic DNA. Repertoires were generated with immunoSEQ multiplex PCR, while TCRdb's copy carries only in-frame clones and drops some. The sample lists around 8,900 clones, 70% occurring once. This CDR3 comprises 12 residues. Looked up from germline, CDR1 is SNHLY and CDR2 is FYNNEI. V shed 5 bases and J 9 bases; nucleotides not matched to a gene: 3. Time point meaning: after neoadjuvant nivolumab, at surgical resection. This receptor was obtained from a person between 40 and 80 years old with oral cavity squamous cell carcinoma. This sequence joins TRBV2 and TRBJ2-2; 7 bases map to TRBD1. Here the sequenced sample was PBMCs, taken after nivolumab (anti-PD-1) treatment. For the CDR3, the DNA is TGTGCCAGCAGTCGACAGGGATGGGAGCTGTTTTTT. Protein product: CASSRQGWELFF.